The TCR beta chain described here comes from a study of human versus mouse CDR3 diversity and MHC coevolution. The CDR3 loop spans 14 amino acids. CDR1 KGHSH and CDR2 LQKENI come from the germline V gene. V trimming: 8 bases; J trimming: 4 bases; junction bases outside the gene matches: 10. The repertoire was sequenced with immunoSEQ multiplex PCR; TCRdb's copy has only in-frame clones and lacks some. The table has about 81,000 clones, around 95% seen once. The TCR originated in a person aged 25 to 69 in good health. The V gene is TRBV18, the J gene TRBJ2-7, with TRBD2 matching over 8 bases. The sample was naive CD4+ T cells from blood. Regarding subset: CD45RO-negative CD62L-positive naive CD4 T cells. CDR3 in DNA: TGTGCCAGCGCCAGAGCGGGAGCGGGTTACGAGCAGTACTTC. It encodes CASARAGAGYEQYF.